This is a list of T cell receptor beta chains from one sample in a study of human T cells and chemical hapten exposure. MiXCR, run by TCRdb on the RACE reads, gives a single entry per CDR3 protein. The profile shows some 180,000 distinct CDR3 sequences, about a fifth of them singletons. The sample consisted of whole blood, taken in connection with sensitization to the hapten diphenylcyclopropenone (DPC). The receptors shown here come from a woman aged 45-65 years with alopecia areata. Some clones in this sample may be carry-over from other donors' samples. Each CDR3 is given with its conserved first and last residue. Fields, in order: D gene, V gene, J gene, clone size, CDR3 DNA, CDR3 protein. A D gene is named only where the DNA matches it firmly. Not all rows give a size; the values are once, few, many and, for expanded clones, a class.

TRBD2	TRBV9	TRBJ2-5	NA	TGTGCCAGCAGCGTTACTAGCGGAGCGAGGGGAGAGACCCAGTACTTC	CASSVTSGARGETQYF
NA	TRBV20-1	TRBJ2-6	few	TGCAGTGCTAGAGTCGGGGCAGGCAGAATCTCTGGGGCCAACGTCCTGACTTTC	CSARVGAGRISGANVLTF
NA	TRBV20-1	TRBJ2-1	few	TGCAGTGCTAGGGAGAAAATAGCGGCAAGCTCCTACAATGAGCAGTTCTTC	CSAREKIAASSYNEQFF
NA	TRBV30	TRBJ1-1	few	TGTGCCTGGACCCGAAGGACTGGGACTATGAGAGCTTTCTTT	CAWTRRTGTMRAFF
TRBD2	TRBV4-2	TRBJ2-1	NA	TGTGCCAGCAGCCAAGCTCCTAGCGGGTCCTACAATGAGCAGTTCTTC	CASSQAPSGSYNEQFF
TRBD1	TRBV29-1	TRBJ2-7	NA	TGCAGGAAACCAAAGGACAGGGAATACGAGCAGTACTTC	CRKPKDREYEQYF
TRBD1	TRBV27	TRBJ1-2	few	TGTGCCAGCAGCCCTACTAGCCTAACAGGGGGACCCTATGGCTACACCTTC	CASSPTSLTGGPYGYTF
NA	TRBV7-9	TRBJ2-7	few	TGTGCCAGCAGCTTAGCGAAGTATCAGCAGTACTTC	CASSLAKYQQYF
TRBD1	TRBV29-1	TRBJ2-7	few	TGCAGCGCCATGCCCCCCGGGACAGGGGGGTACGAGCAGTACTTC	CSAMPPGTGGYEQYF
NA	TRBV7-9	TRBJ1-4	few	TGTGCCAGCAGCCCGACTGGGGTGGATAGGAAACTGTTTTTT	CASSPTGVDRKLFF
NA	TRBV20-1	TRBJ1-1	NA	TGCAGTGCTAGGGTTTGGGTAATGAACACTGAAGCTTTCTTT	CSARVWVMNTEAFF
TRBD2	TRBV7-9	TRBJ2-1	NA	TGTGCCAGCAGCCCCCAGAAGTTACCTAGCGGGGCTCAGTTCTTC	CASSPQKLPSGAQFF
NA	TRBV25-1	TRBJ1-1	many	TGTGCCAGCAGTGGCGTCAGGGCTGAAGCTTTCTTT	CASSGVRAEAFF
NA	TRBV28	TRBJ1-2	many	TGTGCCAGCAGTTTATTAGGGGGGTATGGCTACACCTTC	CASSLLGGYGYTF
NA	TRBV20-1	TRBJ1-2	few	TGCAGTGCTAGACAGGGAGACTATGGCTACACCTTC	CSARQGDYGYTF
NA	TRBV5-1	TRBJ1-3	NA	TGCGCCAGCAGCCCCGGGGGGGGCGCTGGAAACACCATATATTTT	CASSPGGGAGNTIYF
NA	TRBV3-1	TRBJ1-2	NA	TGTGCCAGCAGCCAAACAGGGAAAGATGGCTACACCTTC	CASSQTGKDGYTF
NA	TRBV7-9	TRBJ2-1	few	TGTGCCAGCAGCCTTGGTGTGATCCAGTTCTTC	CASSLGVIQFF
NA	TRBV7-9	TRBJ2-3	NA	TGTGCCAGCAGCTTAGCCGCCGACACAGATACGCAGTATTTT	CASSLAADTDTQYF
TRBD1	TRBV20-1	TRBJ2-1	NA	TGCAGTGCTAGGACGGGACAGGGGAATTTTTACAATGAGCAGTTCTTC	CSARTGQGNFYNEQFF
NA	TRBV9	TRBJ1-2	NA	TGTGCCAGCAGCGTAGGAGGAGGCTATGGCTACACCTTC	CASSVGGGYGYTF
NA	TRBV7-9	TRBJ1-2	NA	TGTGCCAGCAGCTTACTTGACACCTACTATGGCTACACCTTC	CASSLLDTYYGYTF
TRBD2	TRBV9	TRBJ2-7	NA	TGTGCCAGCAGCATTACTAGCGGGAGCTACGAGCAGTACTTC	CASSITSGSYEQYF
TRBD1	TRBV29-1	TRBJ2-1	few	TGCAGCGTCTTAGCCCCGGGACAGGGAGGGACTGGTGAGCAGTTCTTC	CSVLAPGQGGTGEQFF
TRBD1	TRBV20-1	TRBJ2-7	few	TGCAGTGCCCAGTCAGGGGGCTCAGCCTACGAGCAGTACTTC	CSAQSGGSAYEQYF
TRBD1	TRBV29-1	TRBJ2-4	few	TGCAGCGTCGAAGCCCGGGACAGAAAAAACATTCAGTACTTC	CSVEARDRKNIQYF
NA	TRBV11-2	TRBJ1-1	NA	TGTGCCAGCAGCCGGAACAGGAATGAAGCTTTCTTT	CASSRNRNEAFF
NA	TRBV20-1	TRBJ2-7	many	TGCAGTGCCAAACATGCGGGGGAGCAGTACTTC	CSAKHAGEQYF
TRBD2	TRBV5-1	TRBJ2-1	few	TGCGCCAGCAGCTTGGCCGTCGGTTTAGCGGGAGGCAGCAATGAGCAGTTCTTC	CASSLAVGLAGGSNEQFF
NA	TRBV20-1	TRBJ1-5	NA	TGCAGTGCTAGAGATACGAATGAGGGGGGGCAGCCCCAGCATTTT	CSARDTNEGGQPQHF
TRBD2	TRBV29-1	TRBJ2-5	few	TGCAGCGTTGCTTTGGGAGGAGGGAGGGGAGAGACCCAGTACTTC	CSVALGGGRGETQYF
TRBD2	TRBV29-1	TRBJ2-1	NA	TGCAGCGTTGCGACTAGCGGGAGGGCCAATGAGCAGTTCTTC	CSVATSGRANEQFF
NA	TRBV15	TRBJ2-7	few	TGTGCCACCAGCACAGCAAACTGGGGTACTGAGTACGAGCAGTACTTC	CATSTANWGTEYEQYF
NA	TRBV7-8	TRBJ1-4	NA	TGTGCCAGCAGCCTCAGATCAACTAATGAAAAACTGTTTTTT	CASSLRSTNEKLFF
NA	TRBV3-1	TRBJ2-2	few	TGTGCCAGCAGCCAAAGGCGGTCGAACACCGGGGAGCTGTTTTTT	CASSQRRSNTGELFF
NA	TRBV12-5	TRBJ1-5	NA	TGTGCTAGTGGTGCGGGGCTTAATCAGCCCCAGCATTTT	CASGAGLNQPQHF
TRBD1	TRBV7-2	TRBJ1-4	NA	TGTGCCAGCAGCTTAAGGGGACAGGGGGCGGCTGGAAAACTGTTTTTT	CASSLRGQGAAGKLFF
TRBD1	TRBV2	TRBJ1-2	NA	TGTGCCAGCACCACCGCGGGACAGACTAACTATGGCTACACCTTC	CASTTAGQTNYGYTF
TRBD1	TRBV12-3/TRBV12-4	TRBJ1-5	NA	TGTGCCAGCAGCCCAGACAGGGGTGGTCAGCCCCAGCATTTT	CASSPDRGGQPQHF
NA	TRBV6-1	TRBJ2-2	NA	TGTGCCACTTCAGGGGTAACGGACACCGGGGAGCTGTTTTTT	CATSGVTDTGELFF
NA	TRBV20-1	TRBJ1-2	few	TGCAGTGCTAGAGAAAGGGTCGGCTACACCTTC	CSARERVGYTF
NA	TRBV20-1	TRBJ2-3	few	TGCAGTGCTAGAGATTTCCAGCGGTCCACAGATACGCAGTATTTT	CSARDFQRSTDTQYF
TRBD2	TRBV28	TRBJ2-3	NA	TGTGCCACGGCGAGACTAGCGGTCACAGATACGCAGTATTTT	CATARLAVTDTQYF
TRBD2	TRBV18	TRBJ2-7	NA	TGTGCCAGCTCACCGCAGACTAGCGGGAGGGCCCACGAGCAGTACTTC	CASSPQTSGRAHEQYF
NA	TRBV15	TRBJ2-7	few	TGTGCCACCAGGAGGGGTACCGACCCCTACGAGCAGTACTTC	CATRRGTDPYEQYF
TRBD2	TRBV4-2	TRBJ2-1	NA	TGTGCCAGCAGCCCATCTAGCGGGGGCTACAATGAGCAGTTCTTC	CASSPSSGGYNEQFF
NA	TRBV20-1	TRBJ1-1	few	TGCAGTGCTCGACGGACAGAGAACACTGAAGCTTTCTTT	CSARRTENTEAFF
NA	TRBV12-3/TRBV12-4	TRBJ1-5	NA	TGTGCCAGCAGGCGGGCGGGGGGCGATCAGCCCCAGCATTTT	CASRRAGGDQPQHF
TRBD1	TRBV7-9	TRBJ1-1	NA	TGTGCCAGCAGCTCAACCAGTCAGGGGGGGGGTACTGAAGCTTTCTTT	CASSSTSQGGGTEAFF
NA	TRBV10-3	TRBJ2-5	NA	TGTGCCATCAGTGGTGGAAGGGGCCTAGAGACCCAGTACTTC	CAISGGRGLETQYF
NA	TRBV6-5	TRBJ1-5	NA	TGTGCCAGCAGTGAAAGCGACAGCAGCAATCAGCCCCAGCATTTT	CASSESDSSNQPQHF
TRBD1	TRBV4-1	TRBJ2-7	NA	TGCGCCAGCAGCCAGGGTCCGGGACAGGGGATCTGGCAGTACTTC	CASSQGPGQGIWQYF